These T cell receptor beta chains were read from a single sample in a study of cytomegalovirus exposure and HLA in healthy donors. Sequencing was performed with immunoSEQ multiplex PCR; in TCRdb, only in-frame clones are kept and a portion is missing. The sample has more than 65,000 clones, roughly 70% seen once. Sequenced material: PBMCs. These receptors were taken from a man aged 40-55 years in good health and CMV-seronegative. Each CDR3 is given with its conserved first and last residue. Fields, in order: clone size, V gene, D gene, J gene, CDR3 protein, CDR3 DNA. D genes are given only for firm matches. Rows give clone size only sometimes, using once, few, many, or a class for an expanded clone.

-	TRBV10-3	TRBD1	TRBJ2-7	CAIMQGTGKPYEQYF	TGTGCCATCATGCAAGGGACAGGGAAACCCTACGAGCAGTACTTC
few	TRBV5-1	TRBD1	TRBJ2-2	CASSLGHRGANTGELFF	TGCGCCAGCAGCTTGGGCCACAGGGGTGCGAACACCGGGGAGCTGTTTTTT
few	TRBV28	TRBD2	TRBJ2-7	CASSMPSGGAYEQYF	TGTGCCAGCAGTATGCCTAGCGGGGGGGCCTACGAGCAGTACTTC
-	TRBV5-5	-	TRBJ1-2	CASSLGATNYGYTF	TGTGCCAGCAGCTTGGGGGCCACTAACTATGGCTACACCTTC
-	TRBV4-1	-	TRBJ2-7	CASSLNGAGDYEQYF	TGCGCCAGCAGCCTAAATGGGGCAGGGGACTACGAGCAGTACTTC
-	TRBV10-2	TRBD2	TRBJ2-5	CASSARRGGQETQYF	TGCGCCAGCAGTGCCCGGCGGGGGGGCCAAGAGACCCAGTACTTC
-	TRBV6-5	-	TRBJ2-7	CASSYGQTYEQYF	TGTGCCAGCAGTTACGGCCAGACTTACGAGCAGTACTTC
-	TRBV28	-	TRBJ1-1	CASKKKLIAPLPLNTEAFF	TGTGCCAGCAAAAAAAAACTCATAGCCCCGCTCCCGTTGAACACTGAAGCTTTCTTT
-	TRBV27	-	TRBJ2-7	CASSLQRTGEQYF	TGTGCCAGCAGTTTACAACGGACTGGGGAGCAGTACTTC
-	TRBV30	TRBD1	TRBJ1-6	CAWSVGTGYNSPLHF	TGTGCCTGGAGTGTCGGGACAGGGTATAATTCACCCCTCCACTTT
-	TRBV7-2	-	TRBJ1-4	CASSLAFEGTNEKLFF	TGTGCCAGCAGCTTAGCTTTTGAGGGTACTAATGAAAAACTGTTTTTT
-	TRBV7-2	-	TRBJ2-2	CASSFRHTSGELFF	TGTGCCAGCAGCTTCCGACACACGAGCGGGGAGCTGTTTTTT
-	TRBV5-1	-	TRBJ1-2	CASSLGQTVSYGYTF	TGCGCCAGCAGCTTAGGACAGACCGTCAGCTATGGCTACACCTTC
-	TRBV4-2	-	TRBJ2-2	CASSQFLLTGELFF	TGTGCCAGCAGCCAATTTCTTCTAACCGGGGAGCTGTTTTTT
-	TRBV5-4	-	TRBJ2-7	CASSRNRDAEQYF	TGTGCCAGCAGTCGAAACAGGGACGCCGAGCAGTACTTC
-	TRBV5-6	-	TRBJ2-2	CASSLGARSDTGELFF	TGTGCCAGCAGCTTGGGTGCGCGGTCGGACACCGGGGAGCTGTTTTTT
-	TRBV6-6	-	TRBJ1-3	CASRQASGNTIYF	TGTGCCAGCAGGCAGGCGTCTGGAAACACCATATATTTT
few	TRBV28	TRBD1	TRBJ1-1	CASSTSGRGAFAEAFF	TGTGCCAGCAGTACCTCGGGCAGGGGGGCATTCGCTGAAGCTTTCTTT
-	TRBV2	-	TRBJ1-5	CASSVGQYQPQHF	TGTGCCAGCAGCGTAGGACAGTATCAGCCCCAGCATTTT
-	TRBV5-6	-	TRBJ1-2	CASTLQGTWDGYTF	TGTGCCAGCACCTTGCAGGGGACGTGGGATGGCTACACCTTC
-	TRBV7-2	TRBD1	TRBJ1-5	CASSWDSANSNQPQHF	TGTGCCAGCAGCTGGGACAGTGCAAATAGCAATCAGCCCCAGCATTTT
-	TRBV9	-	TRBJ1-2	CASSVGQLNYGYTF	TGTGCCAGCAGCGTAGGCCAACTCAACTATGGCTACACCTTC
once	TRBV10-3	TRBD1	TRBJ1-2	CAVTDRVLNYGYTF	TGTGCCGTGACGGACAGGGTATTGAACTATGGCTACACCTTC
once	TRBV19	-	TRBJ1-5	CASSIWAGSQPQHF	TGTGCCAGTAGTATTTGGGCAGGTTCACAGCCCCAGCATTTT
-	TRBV7-2	TRBD2	TRBJ2-4	CASSLPSGGNIQYF	TGTGCCAGCAGCTTACCTAGCGGGGGGAACATTCAGTACTTC
-	TRBV9	-	TRBJ2-7	CASSYTEGYEQYF	TGTGCCAGCAGCTACACTGAGGGCTACGAGCAGTACTTC